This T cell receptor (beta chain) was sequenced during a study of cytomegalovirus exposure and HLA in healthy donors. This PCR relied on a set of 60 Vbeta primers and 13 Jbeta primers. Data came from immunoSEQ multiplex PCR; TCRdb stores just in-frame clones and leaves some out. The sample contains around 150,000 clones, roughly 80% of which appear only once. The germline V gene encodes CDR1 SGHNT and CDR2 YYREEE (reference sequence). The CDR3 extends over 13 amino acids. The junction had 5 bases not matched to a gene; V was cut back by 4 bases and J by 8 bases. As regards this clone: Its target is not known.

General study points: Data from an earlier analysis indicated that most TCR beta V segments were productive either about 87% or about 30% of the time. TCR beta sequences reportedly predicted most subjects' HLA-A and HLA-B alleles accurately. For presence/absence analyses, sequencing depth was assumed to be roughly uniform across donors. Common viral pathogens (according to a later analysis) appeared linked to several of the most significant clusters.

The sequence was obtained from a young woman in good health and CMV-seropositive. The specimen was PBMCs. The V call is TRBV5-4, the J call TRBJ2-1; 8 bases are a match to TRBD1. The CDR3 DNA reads TGTGCCAGCAGCGGACAGGGTTCGTATGAGCAGTTCTTC. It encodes CASSGQGSYEQFF.